This entry lists 29 T cell receptor beta chains sequenced from one sample in a study of blood T cell dynamics during melanoma immunotherapy. The time point here: pre-treatment baseline. Some clones are missing from TCRdb's copy, which holds only in-frame ones; the method was immunoSEQ multiplex PCR. The repertoire holds around 8,100 clones, with about four fifths as singletons. The material sequenced was blood, taken from a patient treated with checkpoint blockade. These receptor sequences come from a human donor with melanoma.

This rearrangement joins TRBV29-1 to TRBJ2-5; D uncertain. CDR1 and CDR2 from the germline V gene are SQVTM and ANQGSEA. The CDR3 is made up of 12 amino acids. V lost 7 bases, J lost 1 base, and 10 bases lay in between. The DNA of the CDR3 is TGCAGCGCCAGAGGTGGCCAAGAGACCCAGTACTTC. This encodes CSARGGQETQYF.

The gene calls are TRBV7-9 and TRBJ2-5; 9 bases are a match to TRBD1. CDR3 size: 15 residues. Per the germline V gene, CDR1 is SEHNR and CDR2 is FQNEAQ (reference sequence). Losses at the gene ends were 3 bases for V and 5 bases for J; bases not matched to a gene: 7. The CDR3 DNA sequence: TGTGCCAGCAGCTTGCAACAGGGGGCTGAGGAGACCCAGTACTTC. The encoded protein is CASSLQQGAEETQYF.

This clone was detected only a few times. The V and J genes are TRBV5-4 and TRBJ1-3, with D uncertain. Looked up from germline, CDR1 is SGHNT and CDR2 is YYREEE (reference sequence). V lost 2 bases and J lost 0, with 9 bases in between. The CDR3 length is 15 residues. The CDR3, as DNA: TGTGCCAGCAGCTTAGACACTCGCTCTGGAAACACCATATATTTT. This sequence encodes CASSLDTRSGNTIYF.

The rearrangement joins TRBV11-2 to TRBJ1-1; D unresolved. There are 13 residues in the CDR3. Deletions cut 6 bases from V and 5 bases from J, with 13 bases between. Germline CDR1 is SGHAT and CDR2 is FQNNGV. The CDR3 is CASSTHQMTEAFF. The DNA of the CDR3 is TGTGCCAGCAGTACACACCAAATGACTGAAGCTTTCTTT.

This chain links TRBV5-4 with TRBJ2-7, with D hard to call. This CDR3 spans 12 amino acids. V dropped 1 base and J dropped 3 bases, with 5 bases sitting between them. Per germline, CDR1 SGHNT and CDR2 YYREEE (reference sequence). CDR3 bases: TGTGCCAGCAGCTTGTCCGACTACGAGCAGTACTTC. It translates to CASSLSDYEQYF.

The rearrangement joins TRBV19 to TRBJ2-6, with D possibly being TRBD1 (6 bases). Trimming left V 6 bases short and J 0 bases short, with 9 bases between. Per germline, CDR1 LNHDA and CDR2 SQIVND (reference sequence). The CDR3 is 15 residues long. The CDR3 DNA sequence: TGTGCCAGTAGCACAGGGAGCTCTGGGGCCAACGTCCTGACTTTC. This sequence encodes CASSTGSSGANVLTF. Looking up the rest from reference TRBV19 and TRBJ2-6 gives the full variable domain: DGGITQSPKYLFRKEGQNVTLSCEQNLNHDAMYWYRQDPGQGLRLIYYSQIVNDFQKGDIAEGYSVSREKKESFPLTVTSAQKNPTAFYLCASSTGSSGANVLTFGAGSRLTVL.

The chain couples TRBV18 to TRBJ1-2; possible D gene TRBD1, 5 bases. V was cut by 3 bases and J by 4 bases, with 15 bases left in between. Germline V CDR1 and CDR2: KGHSH, LQKENI. The CDR3 loop spans 15 amino acids. This CDR3 reads CASSPPVGRAYGYTF. The CDR3, as DNA: TGTGCCAGCTCACCTCCGGTCGGCAGGGCCTATGGCTACACCTTC.

DNA of the CDR3: TGCGCCAGCAGCCAACCTACTAGCGGGGGGAAGCAGTTCTTC. Translation gives CASSQPTSGGKQFF. The V call is TRBV4-1, the J call TRBJ2-1, with 12 bases fitting TRBD2. V lost 2 bases to trimming and J lost 11 bases; unmatched junction nucleotides: 4. Germline CDR1 and CDR2: MGHRA and YSYEKL. This CDR3 is 14 amino acids long.

As regards this clone: Sequence at one end of the junction differs from germline and may be a read error. The rearrangement uses TRBV11-3 and TRBJ2-7; TRBD1 aligns across 7 bases. CDR3 length: 15 amino acids. Per the germline V gene, CDR1 is SGHNT and CDR2 is YENEEA. DNA for the CDR3: TGTGCCAGCACCTTAAAGAGGACAGGAAGCTACGAGCAGTACTTC. This sequence encodes CASTLKRTGSYEQYF.

This clone has more than one count but fewer than ten. The J gene is TRBJ2-7, the V gene TRBV5-6; 8 bases map to TRBD1. After removal of 2 bases from V and 0 bases from J, the junction contained 7 bases not matched to a gene. CDR3 length equals 16 residues. Germline values: CDR1 SGHDT, CDR2 YYEEEE. The CDR3 DNA sequence: TGTGCCAGCAGCTTTCGGACAGGGCCCTCCTCCTACGAGCAGTACTTC. Translation: CASSFRTGPSSYEQYF.

This clone occurred a few times. Written as DNA, the CDR3 is TGTGCCAGTACCGAGGACAGGGTTGGCAATCAGCCCCAGCATTTT. Translating it yields CASTEDRVGNQPQHF. This chain links TRBV19 with TRBJ1-5; TRBD1 matches 8 bases. This CDR3 region has 15 residues. Germline-derived CDR1 and CDR2 are LNHDA and SQIVND (reference sequence). Trimming cost V 7 bases and J 2 bases; bases outside gene matches: 7.

This chain links TRBV28 with TRBJ1-2, with 12 bases fitting TRBD1. V lost 6 bases to trimming and J lost 8 bases; unmatched junction nucleotides: 10. The length of the CDR3 is 15 residues. CDR1 and CDR2 from the germline V gene are MDHEN and SYDVKM. CDR3 DNA sequence: TGTGCCAGCAGCTCATCCGGGACAGGGGGCTTCGGCTACACCTTC. This sequence encodes CASSSSGTGGFGYTF.

V usage is TRBV5-1 and J usage is TRBJ2-5; 7 nucleotides agree with TRBD1. With the DNA end fitting TRBJ2-7 better, the J assignment may be wrong. The CDR3 spans 13 residues. CDR1 is SGHRS and CDR2 is YFSETQ in the germline V gene. CDR3 region: CASSQGESYEQYF. CDR3 nucleotides: TGCGCCAGCAGTCAGGGGGAGTCCTACGAGCAGTACTTC.

The V call is TRBV28, the J call TRBJ1-5; no definite D call. Germline V gives CDR1 MDHEN, CDR2 SYDVKM. V was trimmed by 3 bases and J by 3 bases, leaving 9 bases between them. This CDR3 region has 14 residues. Written as DNA, the CDR3 is TGTGCCAGCAGTTTGGCTCCCGACAATCAGCCCCAGCATTTT. Translated, it gives CASSLAPDNQPQHF.

This clone was found once. This chain joins TRBV5-4 and TRBJ2-1; perhaps TRBD2 as D (6 bases). The CDR3 is made up of 15 amino acids. Between the trimmed V and J ends, which lost 5 bases and 7 bases, there was a span of 19 bases. CDR1 SGHNT and CDR2 YYREEE come from the germline V gene (reference sequence). DNA for the CDR3: TGTGCCAGCAGTGTCCCGGGACTCTCCTTAAATGAGCAGTTCTTC. Amino acids: CASSVPGLSLNEQFF.

The chain is built from TRBV7-2 and TRBJ1-3; weak D call: TRBD1 (5 bases). The germline V and J ends were trimmed by 6 bases and 0 bases, with 9 bases remaining between them. CDR1 is SGHTA and CDR2 is FQGNSA in the germline V gene. The CDR3 covers 14 residues. The chain's CDR3 is CASSLGGSGNTIYF. In DNA form, the CDR3 reads TGTGCCAGCAGTCTCGGGGGCTCTGGAAACACCATATATTTT.

The J gene is TRBJ1-3, the V gene TRBV13; D gene uncertain. The V gene's germline CDR1 is PRHDT and CDR2 FYEKMQ (reference sequence). V was clipped by 2 bases and J by 6 bases, with 8 bases between them. This CDR3 comprises 13 residues. This chain's CDR3 is CASSLSGPNTIYF. CDR3 bases: TGTGCCAGCAGCTTAAGTGGGCCAAACACCATATATTTT.

This chain joins TRBV11-2 and TRBJ2-7; unclear D gene. V was cut by 5 bases and J by 2 bases, with 13 bases left in between. The CDR3 is 14 amino acids. Germline V gives CDR1 SGHAT, CDR2 FQNNGV. CDR3 sequence: CASSQTDGAYEQYF. The DNA of the CDR3 is TGTGCCAGCAGCCAAACGGACGGAGCCTACGAGCAGTACTTC.

V usage is TRBV7-9 and J usage is TRBJ2-5; perhaps TRBD1 as D (5 bases). V shed 2 bases and J shed 5 bases, with 15 bases lying between them. The CDR3 has 15 residues. Per germline, CDR1 SEHNR and CDR2 FQNEAQ (reference sequence). The CDR3 here is CASSLQGPIMETQYF. The CDR3 region has the DNA TGTGCCAGCAGCTTACAGGGTCCAATAATGGAGACCCAGTACTTC.

The chain links TRBV14 to TRBJ2-7, with 9 bases matching TRBD2. Trimming at V came to 0 bases and at J to 7 bases, leaving 13 bases not matched to a gene. The CDR3 totals 17 residues. CDR1 and CDR2 from the germline V gene are SGHDN and FVKESK. CDR3 amino acids: CASSQDLPSGTLWEQYF. The CDR3 region has the DNA TGTGCCAGCAGCCAAGATCTGCCTAGCGGGACCCTTTGGGAGCAGTACTTC.

The rearrangement joins TRBV5-5 to TRBJ2-5; D unresolved. The CDR3 runs to 15 residues. CDR1 and CDR2 (germline): SGHKS, YYEKEE (reference sequence). The V and J ends lost 1 base and 1 base respectively, with 11 bases between them. Here the CDR3 reads CASSLLLQTQETQYF. CDR3 DNA sequence: TGTGCCAGCAGCTTGCTATTGCAGACCCAAGAGACCCAGTACTTC. The full variable domain, in which reference TRBV5-5 and TRBJ2-5 provide the parts outside the CDR3, is DAGVTQSPTHLIKTRGQQVTLRCSPISGHKSVSWYQQVLGQGPQFIFQYYEKEERGRGNFPDRFSARQFPNYSSELNVNALLLGDSALYLCASSLLLQTQETQYFGPGTRLLVL.

The V gene is TRBV4-1, the J gene TRBJ2-5; 13 nucleotides line up with TRBD2. Germline-derived CDR1 and CDR2 are MGHRA and YSYEKL. The CDR3 is made up of 18 amino acids. V dropped 1 base and J dropped 2; count of bases not matched to a gene: 7. CDR3 DNA: TGCGCCAGCAGCCAAGGGACTAGCGGGAGCGGGGGACAAGAGACCCAGTACTTC. This codes for CASSQGTSGSGGQETQYF.

The gene calls are TRBV28 and TRBJ2-5; no clear D. This CDR3 comprises 13 residues. From germline, CDR1 is MDHEN and CDR2 SYDVKM. Deletions cut 6 bases from V and 5 bases from J, with 13 bases between. The CDR3 loop reads CASRRPPGETQYF. CDR3 nucleotide sequence: TGTGCCAGCAGACGACCTCCCGGGGAGACCCAGTACTTC.

J is TRBJ2-1 and V is TRBV9; D is perhaps TRBD2 (6 bases). V was pared by 3 bases and J by 3 bases, with 10 bases between. Germline lookup yields CDR1 SGDLS and CDR2 YYNGEE. The CDR3 extends over 14 amino acids. The CDR3 nucleotides are TGTGCCAGCAGCGACCGGGACTTCTACAATGAGCAGTTCTTC. Translating it yields CASSDRDFYNEQFF.

V usage is TRBV7-9 and J usage is TRBJ1-1, with a weak D call TRBD1 (5 bases). This CDR3 has 14 amino acids. In germline, CDR1 is SEHNR, CDR2 FQNEAQ (reference sequence). Trimming stripped 11 bases from V and 0 bases from J, with 16 bases between. CDR3 amino acids: CAGGQGAMNTEAFF. The CDR3 DNA reads TGTGCCGGTGGGCAGGGAGCTATGAACACTGAAGCTTTCTTT.

The chain links TRBV5-1 to TRBJ2-3, with D possibly matching TRBD2 (8 bases). The CDR3 totals 15 residues. Germline V gene data show CDR1 as SGHRS and CDR2 as YFSETQ. Trimming cost V 7 bases and J 2 bases, with 17 bases left between them. This CDR3 reads CASAGGDRDTDTQYF. DNA of the CDR3: TGCGCCAGCGCGGGGGGCGACAGGGACACAGATACGCAGTATTTT.

This chain connects TRBV28 to TRBJ1-5; D not resolved. Trimming took 1 base from V and 3 from J, leaving 10 bases between them. CDR3 length: 15 amino acids. The germline gives CDR1 MDHEN, CDR2 SYDVKM. The CDR3 sequence: CASSLFIDPNQPQHF. CDR3 nucleotide sequence: TGTGCCAGCAGTTTATTTATAGACCCCAATCAGCCCCAGCATTTT. Together with reference TRBV28 and TRBJ1-5, the CDR3 gives the full variable domain: DVKVTQSSRYLVKRTGEKVFLECVQDMDHENMFWYRQDPGLGLRLIYFSYDVKMKEKGDIPEGYSVSREKKERFSLILESASTNQTSMYLCASSLFIDPNQPQHFGDGTRLSIL.

V and J are TRBV5-5 and TRBJ2-7; D is unresolved. The CDR3 has 15 residues. V shed 0 bases and J shed 0 bases, with 10 bases lying between them. Germline V CDR1 and CDR2: SGHKS, YYEKEE (reference sequence). The chain's CDR3 is CASSLAGRSSYEQYF. In DNA, the CDR3 is TGTGCCAGCAGCTTGGCCGGTAGGAGCTCCTACGAGCAGTACTTC.

This chain uses TRBV10-3 with TRBJ2-2; the match to TRBD2 covers 8 bases. This CDR3 is built from 14 residues. The germline V gene encodes CDR1 ENHRY and CDR2 SYGVKD. CDR3 residues: CATRREASTGELFF. CDR3 DNA: TGTGCGACGAGGCGGGAGGCGTCCACCGGGGAGCTGTTTTTT.